The next 8 T cell receptor beta chains were all read from a single sample in a study of beta chain features in type 1 diabetes. Study outcomes and limitations: TCRB CDR3s from Type 1 diabetes patients were moderately but significantly shorter in all four CD4+ subsets.

For these receptors, no antigen is known. The authors reverse transcribed all of the isolated RNA, so sequencing captured expressed TCRB transcripts. TCRdb's copy holds only in-frame clones and misses some; the assay was immunoSEQ multiplex PCR. The table shows approximately 600,000 clones, with approximately 13% occurring only once. The sequenced sample consisted of naive CD4+ T cells from blood. The receptor set was obtained from a man aged 25-45 years with type 1 diabetes.

This chain joins TRBV20-1 and TRBJ1-2, with TRBD1 as a possible D gene (5 bases). V was cut by 3 bases and J by 9 bases, with 11 bases left in between. The CDR3 has 11 residues. Germline lookup yields CDR1 DFQATT and CDR2 SNEGSKA (reference sequence). CDR3 in DNA: TGCAGTGCTAGGGGACCTCTGAGCTACACCTTC. Translating gives CSARGPLSYTF.

J is TRBJ1-3 and V is TRBV9; D might be TRBD1 (5 bases). The V gene lost 0 bases and the J gene lost 0 bases, with 13 bases spanning the gap. Germline V gene data show CDR1 as SGDLS and CDR2 as YYNGEE. The CDR3 totals 17 residues. CDR3 DNA sequence: TGTGCCAGCAGCGTAGCGGGCAGGGCCTCCTCTGGAAACACCATATATTTT. Translation: CASSVAGRASSGNTIYF.

This clone was recorded a few times. The chain has TRBV19 and TRBJ2-1; 9 nucleotides align to TRBD1. With 6 bases clipped from V and 5 bases from J, the junction kept 8 bases outside the gene matches. This CDR3 has 15 amino acids. CDR1 and CDR2 (germline): LNHDA, SQIVND (reference sequence). In DNA form, the CDR3 reads TGTGCCAGTAGCAACAGACAGGGGGGTCACAATGAGCAGTTCTTC. This gives the protein CASSNRQGGHNEQFF.

The chain links TRBV5-4 to TRBJ2-7; 13 positions match TRBD2. The CDR3 contains 16 residues. The V and J ends lost 4 bases and 4 bases, in that order; junction bases with no gene match: 8. The germline gives CDR1 SGHNT, CDR2 YYREEE (reference sequence). This CDR3 is CASSPGTSGMGYEQYF. The CDR3 DNA follows: TGTGCCAGCAGCCCGGGGACTAGCGGGATGGGGTACGAGCAGTACTTC.

The V gene is TRBV7-8, the J gene TRBJ2-1; D unresolved. The CDR3 consists of 12 residues. V was clipped by 5 bases and J by 15 bases, with 17 bases between them. Germline values: CDR1 SGHVS, CDR2 FQNEAQ. CDR3 bases: TGTGCCAGCAGCCCCGACTTTCGCGCCCCGTTCTTC. This sequence encodes CASSPDFRAPFF.

The genes are TRBV7-9 and TRBJ1-5; the D is unclear. In germline, CDR1 is SEHNR, CDR2 FQNEAQ (reference sequence). The CDR3 totals 14 residues. The V gene lost 5 bases and the J gene lost 7 bases, with 15 bases spanning the gap. Here the CDR3 reads CASSRAVADQPQHF. The CDR3 nucleotides are TGTGCCAGCAGCAGGGCAGTTGCGGACCAGCCCCAGCATTTT.

The V call is TRBV4-2, the J call TRBJ2-3; 10 bases align to TRBD2. The CDR3 extends over 16 amino acids. J was trimmed by 0 bases and V by 0 bases; bases with no gene match: 0. Germline lookup yields CDR1 LGHNA and CDR2 YNFKEQ. The CDR3 loop reads CASSQETSGSTDTQYF. CDR3 nucleotide sequence: TGTGCCAGCAGCCAAGAGACTAGCGGGAGCACAGATACGCAGTATTTT.

The V gene is TRBV11-3, the J gene TRBJ2-5, with 9 bases aligning to TRBD2. The trim removed 2 bases at V and 3 bases at J, leaving 13 bases unmatched. The CDR3 has 18 residues. Germline V lookup: CDR1 SGHNT, CDR2 YENEEA. The CDR3 region is CASSLKWLAGASKETQYF. CDR3 bases: TGTGCCAGCAGCTTAAAGTGGTTAGCGGGGGCCAGCAAAGAGACCCAGTACTTC.